Each of the 28 T cell receptor beta chains below was sequenced from the same sample in a study of blood T cell repertoires in COVID-19. Assay used: immunoSEQ multiplex PCR; TCRdb lists only in-frame clones, some missing. The data hold around 190,000 clones, with 76% observed a single time. Sequencing was performed on PBMCs or T cells enriched from blood (not recorded which). The receptors stem from a woman aged 45-65 years with acute COVID-19.

This chain uses TRBV19 with TRBJ1-6, with D uncertain. CDR1 and CDR2 (germline): LNHDA, SQIVND (reference sequence). V lost 0 bases and J 14 bases, leaving 14 bases between the germline ends. This CDR3 has 14 residues. The CDR3 coding sequence is TGTGCCAGTAGTATAGATCTTTGGGAGACGTCCCTCCACTTT. Translation: CASSIDLWETSLHF.

In the case of this clone: One end of the junction does not line up with germline, which may come from a read error. This chain connects TRBV7-7 to TRBJ2-1; 11 nucleotides align to TRBD1. Germline lookup yields CDR1 SSHAT and CDR2 FNYEAQ (reference sequence). The CDR3 loop spans 15 amino acids. CDR3 sequence reads: CASSLGTGGHNEQFF. The CDR3 coding sequence is TGTGCTAGCAGCTTAGGGACAGGGGGGCACAATGAGCAGTTCTTC. Supplemented by reference TRBV7-7 and TRBJ2-1, the full variable domain reads GAGVSQSPRYKVTKRGQDVTLRCDPISSHATLYWYQQALGQGPEFLTYFNYEAQPDKSGLPSDRFSAERPEGSISTLTIQRTEQRDSAMYRCASSLGTGGHNEQFFGPGTRLTVL.

The gene calls are TRBV5-6 and TRBJ2-2, with 10 bases fitting TRBD1. Per germline, CDR1 SGHDT and CDR2 YYEEEE. The CDR3 consists of 14 residues. The junction had 4 bases not matched to a gene; V was cut back by 4 bases and J by 7 bases. The chain's CDR3 is CASSRQGAGGELFF. CDR3 in DNA: TGTGCCAGCAGCAGACAGGGGGCTGGCGGGGAGCTGTTTTTT.

The CDR3 loop is CASSSMAGTGANVLTF. CDR3 nucleotide sequence: TGTGCCAGCAGCTCGATGGCAGGTACTGGGGCCAACGTCCTGACTTTC. The V gene is TRBV5-4, the J gene TRBJ2-6; the D is unclear. The CDR3 runs 16 residues. The V end was cut by 3 bases, the J end by 2 bases, with 12 bases between. From germline, CDR1 is SGHNT and CDR2 YYREEE (reference sequence).

The CDR3 spells CASSYSPRVAGELFF. The CDR3 DNA sequence: TGTGCCAGCAGTTACTCTCCCCGGGTGGCCGGGGAGCTGTTTTTT. V and J are TRBV6-5 and TRBJ2-2; D gene ambiguous. Germline assignment: CDR1 MNHEY and CDR2 SVGAGI. The CDR3 is made up of 15 amino acids. V was shortened by 0 bases and J by 6 bases, with 11 bases between the two germline ends.

CDR3 sequence: CASSHASGGAYEQYV. CDR3 DNA: TGTGCCAGCAGCCACGCAAGCGGGGGGGCCTACGAGCAGTACGTC. The chain is built from TRBV3-1 (or the pseudogene TRBV3-2) and TRBJ2-7; 10 bases fit TRBD2. The CDR3 length is 15 residues. V trimming: 3 bases; J trimming: 2 bases; junction bases outside the gene matches: 4. Germline CDR1 reads LGHDT; CDR2 reads YNNKEL (reference sequence).

This clone was counted only a few times. This chain joins TRBV7-3 and TRBJ2-3, with TRBD2 as a possible D gene (6 bases). Trimming removed 4 bases from V and 6 bases from J, with 11 bases in between. The CDR3 runs to 13 residues. Germline V gene data show CDR1 as SGHTA and CDR2 as FQGTGA. The CDR3 bases are TGTGCCAGCAGCTCCCCCGGAGGGGATACGCAGTATTTT. Translation gives CASSSPGGDTQYF.

This chain links TRBV5-6 with TRBJ2-7; D is perhaps TRBD1 (6 bases). Deletions cut 3 bases from V and 7 bases from J, with 17 bases between. This CDR3 region has 14 residues. The germline V gene encodes CDR1 SGHDT and CDR2 YYEEEE. As DNA, the CDR3 is TGTGCCAGCAGCTCAACGCAAACGACAGGAGAGCAGTACGTC. Its protein is CASSSTQTTGEQYV.

This clone was recorded once. The CDR3 loop reads CASSLAAGGEAFF. The CDR3 DNA follows: TGTGCCAGCAGCTTAGCGGCAGGGGGCGAAGCTTTCTTT. The J gene is TRBJ1-1, the V gene TRBV7-2; 8 bases align to TRBD1. The trim removed 0 bases at V and 8 bases at J, leaving 2 bases unmatched. Germline V gene lookup returns CDR1 SGHTA and CDR2 FQGNSA. The CDR3 has 13 amino acids.

A few counts support this clone. The chain is built from TRBV7-9 and TRBJ1-6, with 7 bases fitting TRBD1. V trimming: 4 bases; J trimming: 13 bases; junction bases outside the gene matches: 13. CDR3 length equals 15 residues. Per the germline V gene, CDR1 is SEHNR and CDR2 is FQNEAQ (reference sequence). The CDR3 nucleotides are TGTGCCAGCAGCTCCCAAGGGGGCATCGGGGATCCCCTCCACTTT. This encodes CASSSQGGIGDPLHF.

This clone showed up just once. This chain connects TRBV12-5 to TRBJ2-3; 8 nucleotides align to TRBD2. The germline V gene has CDR1 LGHNT and CDR2 FRNRAP. The CDR3 runs to 18 residues. Trimming cost V 2 bases and J 4 bases; bases outside gene matches: 14. The CDR3 sequence is CASGLIQDGRGGPDTQYF. In nucleotides, the CDR3 is TGTGCTAGTGGTTTGATTCAGGACGGACGGGGGGGTCCAGATACGCAGTATTTT.

The V and J genes are TRBV4-1 and TRBJ1-2; D is perhaps TRBD1 (5 bases). V dropped 1 base and J dropped 6 bases, with 9 bases sitting between them. CDR1 and CDR2 from the germline V gene are MGHRA and YSYEKL. This CDR3 region has 13 residues. The DNA for the CDR3 is TGCGCCAGCAGCCAAGGCCAGGGCAATGGCTACACCTTC. This gives the protein CASSQGQGNGYTF.

The chain joins TRBV3-1 (or the pseudogene TRBV3-2) to TRBJ2-1, with 7 positions matching TRBD1. There are 17 residues in the CDR3. CDR1 is LGHDT and CDR2 is YNNKEL in the germline V gene (reference sequence). The J segment lost 5 bases and the V segment lost 1 base, leaving 11 bases of the junction unmatched. Here the CDR3 reads CASSQAFSWTGNNEQFF. DNA of the CDR3: TGTGCCAGCAGCCAAGCTTTTTCCTGGACAGGTAACAATGAGCAGTTCTTC.

The V call is TRBV5-4, the J call TRBJ1-2, with 8 nucleotides matching TRBD1. The trim removed 3 bases at V and 4 bases at J, leaving 11 bases unmatched. CDR1 and CDR2 (germline): SGHNT, YYREEE (reference sequence). The CDR3 length is 16 residues. DNA of the CDR3: TGTGCCAGCAGCTGGGGACAGGACAGCTCCCTCTATGGCTACACCTTC. This codes for CASSWGQDSSLYGYTF.

This rearrangement joins TRBV27 to TRBJ2-1; D remains ambiguous. The CDR3 is 15 amino acids. Trimming took 3 bases from V and 4 from J, leaving 13 bases between them. Germline CDR1 is MNHEY and CDR2 is SMNVEV (reference sequence). CDR3 protein: CASSLVPVVYNEQFF. CDR3 in DNA: TGTGCCAGCAGTTTGGTCCCGGTCGTTTACAATGAGCAGTTCTTC.

This clone has more than one count but fewer than ten. The chain is built from TRBV29-1 and TRBJ1-1; D gene uncertain. Trimming cost V 5 bases and J 0 bases, with 13 bases left between them. CDR3 length: 14 residues. Germline CDR1 is SQVTM and CDR2 is ANQGSEA. Here the CDR3 reads CSVLVRGMNTEAFF. DNA of the CDR3: TGCAGCGTTCTGGTTCGAGGGATGAACACTGAAGCTTTCTTT.

In the case of this clone: This sample includes further DNA sequences coding for the same CDR3. The V call is TRBV3-1 (or the pseudogene TRBV3-2), the J call TRBJ2-3, with TRBD2 identical over 7 bases. J lost 1 base, V lost 4 bases, and 2 bases had no gene match. CDR1 is LGHDT and CDR2 is YNNKEL in the germline V gene (reference sequence). The CDR3 is made up of 14 amino acids. The CDR3 region is CASSRGGRTDTQYF. In DNA form, the CDR3 reads TGTGCCAGCAGCCGGGGGGGACGCACAGATACGCAGTATTTT.

Only one count was recorded for this clone. The V call is TRBV11-2, the J call TRBJ1-6; D is ambiguous. The germline V gene encodes CDR1 SGHAT and CDR2 FQNNGV. This CDR3 is built from 15 residues. The ends were cut back, 0 bases at V and 7 bases at J, with 10 bases in the middle. CDR3 protein: CASSLDPLQNSPLHF. The CDR3 nucleotides are TGTGCCAGCAGCTTAGACCCTCTACAGAATTCACCCCTCCACTTT.

The CDR3 is CASSPGTGARETQYF. The CDR3 nucleotides are TGTGCCAGCAGTCCCGGGACAGGGGCGAGAGAGACCCAGTACTTC. The chain joins TRBV6-2 or TRBV6-3 to TRBJ2-5; 10 nucleotides line up with TRBD1. Trimming removed 5 bases from V and 4 bases from J; junction bases left unmatched: 7. Per germline, CDR1 MNHEY and CDR2 SVGEGT. This CDR3 contains 15 residues.

The rearrangement links TRBV10-3 to TRBJ1-3, with a weak D call TRBD1 (5 bases). CDR3 length: 15 amino acids. CDR1 and CDR2 from the germline V gene are ENHRY and SYGVKD. Trimming removed 4 bases at V and 0 bases at J, with 10 bases between. The CDR3 loop is CAISVTGTSGNTIYF. CDR3 bases: TGTGCCATCAGTGTAACAGGAACCTCTGGAAACACCATATATTTT.

V gene TRBV18 combines with J gene TRBJ2-1, with D tentatively TRBD1 (6 bases). The V and J ends lost 5 bases and 3 bases respectively, with 14 bases between them. CDR1 KGHSH and CDR2 LQKENI come from the germline V gene. The CDR3 length is 15 residues. Here the CDR3 reads CASSTGIGGYNEQFF. CDR3 in DNA: TGTGCCAGCTCAACAGGGATAGGGGGCTACAATGAGCAGTTCTTC.

The chain recombines TRBV7-8 with TRBJ1-5; 9 bases match TRBD1. This CDR3 has 15 amino acids. V shed 3 bases, J shed 3 bases, and the junction held 3 bases outside the gene matches. CDR1 and CDR2 (germline): SGHVS, FQNEAQ. The CDR3 nucleotides are TGTGCCAGCAGCTTGGGACAGGGCAACAATCAGCCCCAGCATTTT. It encodes CASSLGQGNNQPQHF.

This clone was counted a few times. The limits of the CDR3 on the DNA are not certain, so only TCRdb's listed CDR3 is given. V and J are TRBV21-1 and TRBJ1-5. TRBV21-1 is given as a pseudogene. The CDR3 has 14 amino acids, counting both end residues. The CDR3 reads CASSWGVGNQPQHF.

The rearrangement uses TRBV11-2 and TRBJ1-5; the D gene is possibly TRBD1 (5 bases). V gave up 2 bases and J gave up 2 bases, with 10 bases separating them. Germline CDR1 reads SGHAT; CDR2 reads FQNNGV. This CDR3 is 15 amino acids long. CDR3: CASSLQGVGNQPQHF. In DNA, the CDR3 is TGTGCCAGCAGCTTACAGGGTGTGGGCAATCAGCCCCAGCATTTT. Based on the CDR3 plus reference TRBV11-2 and TRBJ1-5, the full variable domain is EAGVAQSPRYKIIEKRQSVAFWCNPISGHATLYWYQQILGQGPKLLIQFQNNGVVDDSQLPKDRFSAERLKGVDSTLKIQPAKLEDSAVYLCASSLQGVGNQPQHFGDGTRLSIL.

The V gene is TRBV18, the J gene TRBJ1-1; no reliable D call. This CDR3 has 16 residues. Germline lookup yields CDR1 KGHSH and CDR2 LQKENI. V was pared by 0 bases and J by 0 bases, with 11 bases between. In DNA, the CDR3 is TGTGCCAGCTCACCACCCGGGAACCTTTTGAACACTGAAGCTTTCTTT. This translates into CASSPPGNLLNTEAFF.

V and J are TRBV6-2 or TRBV6-3 and TRBJ2-7, with 10 bases aligning to TRBD1. The ends lost 4 bases at V and 3 bases at J; junction bases unmatched: 3. Per the germline V gene, CDR1 is MNHEY and CDR2 is SVGEGT. The CDR3 runs 14 residues. The CDR3 reads CASSLGTGVYEQYV. The DNA for the CDR3 is TGTGCCAGCAGTTTGGGGACAGGGGTCTACGAGCAGTACGTC.

DNA of the CDR3: TGTGCCAGCGGTGGCCTCGGACAGGCCTATAATTCACCCCTCCACTTT. Its translation: CASGGLGQAYNSPLHF. The chain has TRBV6-1 and TRBJ1-6; 7 positions match TRBD1. Germline V lookup: CDR1 MNHNS, CDR2 SASEGT. This CDR3 has 16 amino acids. Germline trimming cut 8 bases from V and 2 bases from J; bases unmatched to any gene: 9.

The chain employs TRBV6-5 and TRBJ1-1, with D possibly being TRBD1 (6 bases). The CDR3 is 14 residues long. Germline assignment: CDR1 MNHEY and CDR2 SVGAGI. Trimming pared 0 bases from V and 5 bases from J, leaving 10 bases between. This CDR3 is CASSYSRTETEAFF. Written as DNA, the CDR3 is TGTGCCAGCAGTTACTCGAGGACAGAGACTGAAGCTTTCTTT.